These 12 T cell receptor beta chains were all obtained from the same sample, sequenced in a study of shared clonotypes between healthy human individuals. Assay: immunoSEQ multiplex PCR; the TCRdb copy retains only in-frame clones and omits some. The table has more than 2,000,000 clones, approximately 95% seen once. What was sequenced was naive CD4+ T cells from PBMCs. Subset given: CD45RA+ positively selected. The receptors come from a man aged 18 to 30 in good health. Some clones in this sample may be carry-over from other donors' samples.

The V call is TRBV29-1, the J call TRBJ2-3; possibly TRBD1 or TRBD2 for D (5 bases each). V was pared by 7 bases and J by 6 bases, with 23 bases between. There are 15 residues in the CDR3. CDR1 is SQVTM and CDR2 is ANQGSEA in the germline V gene. The CDR3 loop is CSALKIRDGVDTQYF. The CDR3 nucleotides read TGCAGCGCCTTGAAGATTAGGGACGGCGTGGATACGCAGTATTTT.

The chain has TRBV11-3 and TRBJ2-3; possibly TRBD1 for D (6 bases). The CDR3 covers 17 residues. Germline values: CDR1 SGHNT, CDR2 YENEEA. V lost 7 bases, J lost 4 bases, and 24 bases lay in between. CDR3 region: CASTQECAVTGSDTQYF. The CDR3 DNA is TGTGCCAGCACCCAAGAATGTGCGGTGACAGGATCAGATACGCAGTATTTT.

V usage is TRBV21-1 and J usage is TRBJ1-4. TRBV21-1 is tagged as a pseudogene. CDR3 size: 14 residues. For the CDR3, the DNA is TGTGCCAGCAGCGTCCGGGACGTGAGGGAAAAACTGTTTTTT. As protein: CASSVRDVREKLFF.

This chain uses TRBV14 with TRBJ2-5, with D unclear. There are 16 residues in the CDR3. Germline CDR1 is SGHDN and CDR2 is FVKESK. The V end was cut by 1 base, the J end by 1 base, with 13 bases between. The CDR3 region is CASSQVVPLFQETQYF. The CDR3 coding sequence is TGTGCCAGCAGCCAAGTTGTGCCCCTCTTCCAAGAGACCCAGTACTTC.

The chain joins TRBV28 to TRBJ2-3; TRBD2 matches 9 bases. The CDR3 covers 16 residues. The ends lost 7 bases at V and 8 bases at J; junction bases unmatched: 16. Looked up from germline, CDR1 is MDHEN and CDR2 is SYDVKM. The CDR3 is CASNGGAAGGPTTQYF. The CDR3 coding sequence is TGTGCCAGCAACGGGGGCGCTGCGGGAGGGCCTACTACGCAGTATTTT.

Worth noting for this clone: Different DNA sequences within this sample yield the same CDR3. The V gene is TRBV5-1, the J gene TRBJ1-1; TRBD1 might be the D (5 bases). The CDR3 runs 13 residues. V shed 5 bases and J shed 1 base, with 9 bases lying between them. Germline lookup yields CDR1 SGHRS and CDR2 YFSETQ. CDR3 loop: CASRGGPNTEAFF. CDR3 DNA sequence: TGCGCCAGCAGGGGGGGACCGAACACTGAAGCTTTCTTT.

V usage is TRBV7-2 and J usage is TRBJ1-5, with a tentative D call TRBD1 (5 bases). Germline V gene sequence: CDR1 SGHTA, CDR2 FQGNSA. Trimming shortened V by 7 bases and J by 0 bases, and 16 bases separated the two germline ends. The CDR3 consists of 16 residues. The CDR3 DNA reads TGTGCCAGCATGTTAGAAGGGGTTGGTAGCAATCAGCCCCAGCATTTT. Residues: CASMLEGVGSNQPQHF.

The rearrangement uses TRBV9 and TRBJ1-1; D is uncertain. V was trimmed by 4 bases and J by 8 bases, leaving 18 bases between them. This CDR3 is 14 amino acids long. Germline CDR1 and CDR2: SGDLS and YYNGEE. CDR3 sequence reads: CASSPQSHNVEAFF. CDR3 bases: TGTGCCAGCAGCCCCCAATCCCATAACGTCGAAGCTTTCTTT. The entire variable domain, with the rest obtained from reference TRBV9 and TRBJ1-1, is as follows: DSGVTQTPKHLITATGQRVTLRCSPRSGDLSVYWYQQSLDQGLQFLIQYYNGEERAKGNILERFSAQQFPDLHSELNLSSLELGDSALYFCASSPQSHNVEAFFGQGTRLTVV.

V usage is TRBV18 and J usage is TRBJ1-5; D is ambiguous. The V and J ends lost 0 bases and 0 bases respectively, with 6 bases between them. The germline V gene has CDR1 KGHSH and CDR2 LQKENI. This CDR3 is built from 15 residues. The CDR3 here is CASSPPSNSNQPQHF. CDR3 in DNA: TGTGCCAGCTCACCACCCAGTAATAGCAATCAGCCCCAGCATTTT.

This rearrangement joins TRBV27 to TRBJ2-1; 10 nucleotides agree with TRBD1. The V gene end was trimmed by 3 bases and the J gene end by 7 bases; junction bases not matched to a gene: 6. Per the germline V gene, CDR1 is MNHEY and CDR2 is SMNVEV (reference sequence). This CDR3 comprises 15 residues. The CDR3 reads CASSFGTGAWNEQFF. The CDR3 DNA reads as TGTGCCAGCAGTTTTGGGACAGGGGCTTGGAATGAGCAGTTCTTC.

The rearrangement links TRBV6-1 to TRBJ1-1; D is unresolved. The CDR3 has 14 residues. V was shortened by 5 bases and J by 0 bases, with 10 bases between the two germline ends. Germline V gene sequence: CDR1 MNHNS, CDR2 SASEGT. The CDR3, as DNA: TGTGCCAGCAGTTCTGGGGAGATGAACACTGAAGCTTTCTTT. Translating gives CASSSGEMNTEAFF.

A note on this clone: Other DNA sequences in this specimen translate into the identical CDR3. V is TRBV5-1 and J is TRBJ2-5; no clear D gene. CDR1 is SGHRS, CDR2 YFSETQ, per germline. The germline V and J ends were trimmed by 4 bases and 2 bases, with 9 bases remaining between them. The CDR3 contains 13 residues. CDR3 protein: CASSPVPQETQYF. The CDR3 DNA is TGCGCCAGCAGCCCGGTCCCGCAAGAGACCCAGTACTTC.